This T cell receptor (beta chain) was sequenced for a study of CD8 T cells in ankylosing spondylitis. V lost 3 bases, J lost 1 base, and 19 bases lay in between. This CDR3 is built from 18 residues. Looked up from germline, CDR1 is LGHDT and CDR2 is YNNKEL (reference sequence). TCRdb re-called the 5' RACE reads through MiXCR, storing one row per CDR3 protein. This sample yields tens of thousands of distinct CDR3 sequences, of which roughly 5.3% are seen a single time; 2% to 2.5% belongs to the top ten. Broader study findings: What appeared characteristic of ankylosing spondylitis blood was a TCR beta motif of under 10 highly homologous variants.

This clonotype was counted many times. The antigen remains unidentified. Sequencing input: blood, either unsorted or a sorted T cell fraction (not recorded which). The chain employs TRBV3-1 and TRBJ2-1, with D perhaps TRBD1 (5 bases). This sequence was found in a male donor with ankylosing spondylitis or in good health (not recorded which). For the CDR3, the DNA is TGTGCCAGCAGCCACCTCCCTTTCAGGGTAATTTCCTACAATGAGCAGTTCTTC. Protein product: CASSHLPFRVISYNEQFF.